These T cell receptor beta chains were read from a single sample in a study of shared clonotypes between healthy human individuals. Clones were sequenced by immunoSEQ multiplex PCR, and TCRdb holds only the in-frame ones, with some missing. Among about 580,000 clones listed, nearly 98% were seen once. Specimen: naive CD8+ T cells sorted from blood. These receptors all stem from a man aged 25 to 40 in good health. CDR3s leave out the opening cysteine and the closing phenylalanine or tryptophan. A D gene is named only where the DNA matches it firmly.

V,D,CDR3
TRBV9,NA,ASSPQGRINEKLF
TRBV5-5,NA,ASSLGTEAF
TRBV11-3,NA,ASSLDLVGELF
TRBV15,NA,ATSVGGNEQF
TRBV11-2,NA,ASSLGSGAYEQY
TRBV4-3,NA,ASSQEYSFEQY
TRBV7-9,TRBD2,ASSQTSDEQF
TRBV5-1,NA,ASSIVGSAPEAF
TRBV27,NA,ASSLAPSYNEQF
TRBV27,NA,ASSLTVGEQF
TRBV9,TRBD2,ASSPRTSGSYEQY
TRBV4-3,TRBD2,ASRWGLGAGELF
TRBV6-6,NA,ASEPRGGSQPQH
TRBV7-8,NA,ASSLNPGVVWEQY
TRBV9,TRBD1,ASSAGTGNYEQY
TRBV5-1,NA,ASSSGSYGYT
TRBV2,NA,ASSEYGSSWDTQY
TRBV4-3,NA,ASSQAPGWTDSGNTIY
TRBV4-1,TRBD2,ASSQGLAGVETQY
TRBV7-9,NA,ASSLSGGLGIETQY
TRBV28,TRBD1,ASSPWTGVDLNTEAF
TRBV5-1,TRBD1,ASSKGQGAGTEAF
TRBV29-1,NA,SVLTGLSPRPYEQY
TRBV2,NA,ASIGAVLYEQY
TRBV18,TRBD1,ASSADRGRWPF
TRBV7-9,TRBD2,ASRIGISGVLETQY
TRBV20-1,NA,SDSASREQY
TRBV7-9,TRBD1,ASSLGRGQATNYGYT
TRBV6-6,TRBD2,ASRGGYEQY
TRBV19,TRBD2,ASGLAGDTYEQY
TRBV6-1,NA,ASSEADTRLPNEKLF
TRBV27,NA,ASSLHNEQF
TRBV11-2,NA,ASSLEFYRVNEQF
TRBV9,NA,ASSGLRVDGYT
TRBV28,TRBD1,ASSSGQGLSYEQY
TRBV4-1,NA,ASSPRTGQNTEAF
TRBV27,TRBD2,ASSKRSGLPSYEQY
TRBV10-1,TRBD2,ASSTGLAGTNNEQY
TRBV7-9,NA,ASSLVTLNGEAF
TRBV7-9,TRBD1,ASSKETGGDGYT
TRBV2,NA,ASSVGHTSGETQY
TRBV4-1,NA,ASSHTSGNTEAF
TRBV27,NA,ASGGYNEQF
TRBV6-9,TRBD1,ASSPECRTGGLYEQY
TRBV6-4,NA,ASGEGGGSGYT
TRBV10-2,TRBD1,ASSERGLDEQY
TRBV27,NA,ASSYLGADEQY
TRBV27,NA,ASSFPGYNEQF
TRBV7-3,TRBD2,ASSPIAGGVSDTQY
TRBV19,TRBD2,ASSFLAGVDYNEQF
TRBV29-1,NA,SGQVMNTEAF
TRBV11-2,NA,ASSYTGLNTEAF
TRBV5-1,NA,ASSPRVSQGGGETQY
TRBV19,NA,ASMGGRVTGELF